Below, 9 T cell receptor beta chains from the same sample are listed, as sequenced in a study of blood T cell repertoires in acute mononucleosis. As to time point: acute infectious mononucleosis, at clinical presentation within 2 weeks of symptom onset (visit 1). TCRdb's copy holds only in-frame clones and misses some; the assay was immunoSEQ multiplex PCR. Among some 6,600 clones listed, less than 30% were seen once. The starting material was EBV YVL epitope tetramer+ CD8+ T cells sorted from PBMCs, obtained during acute infectious mononucleosis. Subset defined: CD8 T cells binding a tetramer with EBV BRLF1 109-117 peptide (YVL-BR). The receptors derive from a woman between 18 and 29 years old with infectious mononucleosis caused by EBV.

This clone was seen a few times. V and J are TRBV28 and TRBJ2-1; 8 bases map to TRBD2. With 6 bases clipped from V and 10 bases from J, the junction kept 14 bases outside the gene matches. This CDR3 spans 15 amino acids. Per germline, CDR1 MDHEN and CDR2 SYDVKM. The CDR3 loop is CASRPLLGGAMEQFF. CDR3 DNA sequence: TGTGCCAGCAGACCCCTCCTCGGGGGGGCCATGGAGCAGTTCTTC. Full variable domain (missing parts from reference TRBV28 and TRBJ2-1): DVKVTQSSRYLVKRTGEKVFLECVQDMDHENMFWYRQDPGLGLRLIYFSYDVKMKEKGDIPEGYSVSREKKERFSLILESASTNQTSMYLCASRPLLGGAMEQFFGPGTRLTVL.

This clone was detected ten times or more. The junction departs from the called germline gene at one end, perhaps through a read error. The chain carries TRBV7-9 and TRBJ2-5; perhaps TRBD2 as D (5 bases). CDR1 and CDR2 from the germline V gene are SEHNR and FQNEAQ (reference sequence). CDR3 length: 12 residues. The CDR3 DNA reads as TGTGCTAGCAGCGGTACAGAAGAGACCCAGTACTTC. It codes for CASSGTEETQYF.

The gene calls are TRBV7-6 and TRBJ2-7, with 15 bases that match TRBD2. Unmatched junction bases numbered 10, after V lost 5 bases and J lost 2 bases. This CDR3 contains 18 residues. Germline V gene lookup returns CDR1 SGHVS and CDR2 FNYEAQ. The CDR3 sequence: CASSTLGTSGRLAYEQYF. The CDR3 nucleotides are TGTGCCAGCAGCACCCTCGGGACTAGCGGGAGGTTGGCCTACGAGCAGTACTTC.

The table lists this clone with many counts. The J gene is TRBJ2-6, the V gene TRBV27; 8 bases are a match to TRBD1. Per the germline V gene, CDR1 is MNHEY and CDR2 is SMNVEV (reference sequence). V was clipped by 5 bases and J by 0 bases; unmatched bases: 12. The CDR3 length is 19 residues. This chain's CDR3 is CASSDWTGNSYSGANVLTF. CDR3 DNA sequence: TGTGCCAGCAGTGACTGGACAGGGAATTCGTACTCTGGGGCCAACGTCCTGACTTTC.

This clone was seen many times. The chain joins TRBV27 to TRBJ2-1; 8 positions agree with TRBD2. Germline CDR1 and CDR2: MNHEY and SMNVEV (reference sequence). V was clipped by 10 bases and J by 4 bases; unmatched bases: 6. CDR3 size: 13 residues. CDR3 coding DNA: TGTGCCACGCTGAGCGGGGGTTACAATGAGCAGTTCTTC. Translating it yields CATLSGGYNEQFF.

This clone has only a few counts. The chain combines TRBV7-9 with TRBJ2-2, with TRBD2 as a possible D gene (6 bases). Germline V gene data show CDR1 as SEHNR and CDR2 as FQNEAQ (reference sequence). The CDR3 runs to 13 residues. V was clipped by 2 bases and J by 6 bases, with 7 bases between them. The CDR3 sequence is CASSLSGAGELFF. The CDR3 region has the DNA TGTGCCAGCAGCTTATCGGGGGCCGGGGAGCTGTTTTTT.

Regarding this clone: This sequence is one base from a far larger clone and is likely a read error. The genes are TRBV13 and TRBJ2-5, with D perhaps TRBD1 (5 bases). CDR1 PRHDT and CDR2 FYEKMQ come from the germline V gene (reference sequence). The V and J ends lost 5 bases and 5 bases respectively, with 18 bases between them. This CDR3 is 15 amino acids long. The CDR3 protein is CASSQDQGNRETQYF. The CDR3 coding sequence is TGTGCCAGCAGCCAAGATCAGGGTAACCGGGAGACCCAGTACTTC.

The chain joins TRBV10-3 to TRBJ2-4, with TRBD2 as a possible D gene (6 bases). The last part of the DNA fits TRBJ2-7 better; the J call may be wrong. The CDR3 covers 14 residues. Germline V gives CDR1 ENHRY, CDR2 SYGVKD. The CDR3 DNA reads as TGTGCCATCAGGGGGGGACGGACGACCTACGAGCAGTACTTC. Protein: CAIRGGRTTYEQYF.

About this clone itself: The junction departs from germline at one end; a sequencing error may be responsible. The V gene is TRBV27, the J gene TRBJ2-1; TRBD2 aligns across 7 bases. CDR1 and CDR2 (germline): MNHEY, SMNVEV (reference sequence). The CDR3 length is 16 residues. The CDR3 here is CASSPLPSGFGHEQFF. CDR3 bases: TGCGCCAGCAGCCCCCTTCCTAGCGGTTTTGGGCATGAGCAGTTCTTC.